One and the same sample provided the 30 T cell receptor beta chains below, sequenced in a study of siplizumab effects on memory and regulatory T cells. The assay was immunoSEQ multiplex PCR, and TCRdb's table has in-frame clones only and misses some. This sample carries some 120,000 clones, 85% to 95% of them seen once, and the ten largest clones take around 0.16%. The specimen sequenced was non-Treg CD4+ T cells sorted from blood. The receptors come from a human donor in good health.

The chain combines TRBV11-2 with TRBJ1-2; TRBD1 might be the D (6 bases). The V end lost 5 bases, the J end lost 2 bases, and 15 bases lay between the germline ends. Germline assignment: CDR1 SGHAT and CDR2 FQNNGV. CDR3 length: 15 residues. The CDR3 sequence: CASSTHRASNYGYTF. DNA for the CDR3: TGTGCCAGCAGCACACACAGGGCGTCAAACTATGGCTACACCTTC. The entire variable domain, with the rest obtained from reference TRBV11-2 and TRBJ1-2, is as follows: EAGVAQSPRYKIIEKRQSVAFWCNPISGHATLYWYQQILGQGPKLLIQFQNNGVVDDSQLPKDRFSAERLKGVDSTLKIQPAKLEDSAVYLCASSTHRASNYGYTFGSGTRLTVV.

The chain recombines TRBV27 with TRBJ1-5; 8 bases are a match to TRBD1. The trim removed 0 bases at V and 2 bases at J, leaving 9 bases unmatched. Germline V gene lookup returns CDR1 MNHEY and CDR2 SMNVEV (reference sequence). The CDR3 totals 18 residues. CDR3 protein: CASSLSPGQGGGNQPQHF. The CDR3 nucleotides read TGTGCCAGCAGTTTATCCCCAGGACAGGGCGGCGGCAATCAGCCCCAGCATTTT.

The chain has TRBV5-1 and TRBJ1-3, with TRBD1 matching 7 bases. The J segment lost 4 bases and the V segment lost 0 bases, leaving 7 bases of the junction unmatched. The CDR3 has 16 amino acids. Germline V gene lookup returns CDR1 SGHRS and CDR2 YFSETQ. In DNA form, the CDR3 reads TGCGCCAGCAGCTTGGACAGGGGAGTAGCCGGAAACACCATATATTTT. Translation gives CASSLDRGVAGNTIYF.

V gene TRBV19 combines with J gene TRBJ1-2; 7 bases are a match to TRBD1. Per the germline V gene, CDR1 is LNHDA and CDR2 is SQIVND (reference sequence). The CDR3 length is 14 residues. After removal of 7 bases from V and 4 bases from J, the junction contained 9 bases not matched to a gene. The CDR3 spells CASNPGQTSYGYTF. In nucleotides, the CDR3 is TGTGCCAGTAATCCGGGACAGACCTCCTATGGCTACACCTTC. Supplemented by reference TRBV19 and TRBJ1-2, the full variable domain reads DGGITQSPKYLFRKEGQNVTLSCEQNLNHDAMYWYRQDPGQGLRLIYYSQIVNDFQKGDIAEGYSVSREKKESFPLTVTSAQKNPTAFYLCASNPGQTSYGYTFGSGTRLTVV.

This clone is a singleton in its sample. The J gene is TRBJ2-7, the V gene TRBV6-1; 8 bases align to TRBD1. CDR1 is MNHNS, CDR2 SASEGT, per germline. The V and J ends lost 2 bases and 1 base, in that order; junction bases with no gene match: 4. The CDR3 is 15 amino acids. The CDR3 protein is CASSEQTGVSYEQYF. The CDR3 nucleotides read TGTGCCAGCAGTGAACAGACAGGGGTATCCTACGAGCAGTACTTC.

The gene calls are TRBV5-1 and TRBJ2-2, with TRBD2 matching over 7 bases. J was trimmed by 5 bases and V by 2 bases; bases with no gene match: 9. Per germline, CDR1 SGHRS and CDR2 YFSETQ. The CDR3 runs 16 residues. In DNA form, the CDR3 reads TGCGCCAGCAGCTTTTGGAGTAGGGAGGGGACCGGGGAGCTGTTTTTT. Its protein is CASSFWSREGTGELFF.

V and J are TRBV6-4 and TRBJ2-3, with D maybe TRBD2 (6 bases). Germline CDR1 reads MRHNA; CDR2 reads SNTAGT. This CDR3 region has 15 residues. The V end lost 5 bases, the J end lost 2 bases, and 14 bases lay between the germline ends. The CDR3 region is CASSPTSRATDTQYF. The DNA of the CDR3 is TGTGCCAGCAGTCCTACTAGCCGGGCCACAGATACGCAGTATTTT.

This clone was found once. The V call is TRBV5-4, the J call TRBJ2-5, with TRBD2 matching 14 bases. The CDR3 is made up of 18 amino acids. Germline CDR1 SGHNT, CDR2 YYREEE (reference sequence). V was pared by 4 bases and J by 5 bases, with 13 bases of the junction left unmatched. The CDR3 here is CASSGLAGGQSWHETQYF. CDR3 coding DNA: TGTGCCAGCAGCGGACTAGCGGGGGGCCAGTCGTGGCACGAGACCCAGTACTTC.

This chain's CDR3 is CASSPGQTAYGYTF. The CDR3 DNA reads TGCGCCAGCAGCCCGGGACAGACCGCCTATGGCTACACCTTC. The V and J genes are TRBV5-1 and TRBJ1-2; 7 nucleotides line up with TRBD1. V lost 4 bases to trimming and J lost 4 bases; unmatched junction nucleotides: 7. CDR3 size: 14 residues. Germline V CDR1 and CDR2: SGHRS, YFSETQ. Full variable domain (missing parts from reference TRBV5-1 and TRBJ1-2): KAGVTQTPRYLIKTRGQQVTLSCSPISGHRSVSWYQQTPGQGLQFLFEYFSETQRNKGNFPGRFSGRQFSNSRSEMNVSTLELGDSALYLCASSPGQTAYGYTFGSGTRLTVV.

In this sample, this clone turned up a few times. The chain employs TRBV28 and TRBJ2-6; 8 bases match TRBD1. Trimming took 4 bases from V and 0 from J; bases not matched to a gene: 5. The CDR3 sequence is 17 residues long. From germline, CDR1 is MDHEN and CDR2 SYDVKM. For the CDR3, the DNA is TGTGCCAGCAGTTCAGGACAGGGTCGCTCTGGGGCCAACGTCCTGACTTTC. It specifies CASSSGQGRSGANVLTF.

The chain combines TRBV27 with TRBJ1-1; D not resolved. V lost 8 bases and J 5 bases, leaving 12 bases between the germline ends. Germline assignment: CDR1 MNHEY and CDR2 SMNVEV (reference sequence). The CDR3 spans 12 residues. This CDR3 is CASGERRTEAFF. In DNA form, the CDR3 reads TGTGCCAGCGGGGAGAGGCGGACTGAAGCTTTCTTT.

The CDR3 spells CASTRDSRDSPLHF. CDR3 in DNA: TGTGCCAGCACCCGGGACAGCCGAGATTCACCCCTCCACTTT. This rearrangement joins TRBV2 to TRBJ1-6; TRBD1 agrees at 7 bases. After removal of 7 bases from V and 8 bases from J, the junction contained 8 bases not matched to a gene. CDR3 length: 14 residues. The germline CDR1 and CDR2 sequences are SNHLY and FYNNEI.

V is TRBV7-2 and J is TRBJ2-2; 9 nucleotides align to TRBD2. CDR3 length equals 17 residues. The germline gives CDR1 SGHTA, CDR2 FQGNSA. J was trimmed by 4 bases and V by 1 base; bases with no gene match: 7. DNA for the CDR3: TGTGCCAGCAGCTTAGTGGGTAGCGGGGGACCCACCGGGGAGCTGTTTTTT. Translation gives CASSLVGSGGPTGELFF.

This clone was counted only a few times. V and J are TRBV9 and TRBJ1-6; D is unresolved. Germline V CDR1 and CDR2: SGDLS, YYNGEE. The CDR3 sequence is 15 residues long. Deletions cut 0 bases from V and 3 bases from J, with 7 bases between. CDR3 nucleotide sequence: TGTGCCAGCAGCGTAGGCGAACACTATAATTCACCCCTCCACTTT. Amino acid sequence: CASSVGEHYNSPLHF.

The V call is TRBV5-6, the J call TRBJ2-1, with TRBD1 identical over 7 bases. The CDR3 is made up of 13 amino acids. Germline lookup yields CDR1 SGHDT and CDR2 YYEEEE. V lost 4 bases and J lost 7; bases outside the gene matches: 5. The CDR3 DNA is TGTGCCAGCAGCACGTACAGGGGAAATGAGCAGTTCTTC. Amino acid sequence: CASSTYRGNEQFF.

The chain carries TRBV6-6 and TRBJ2-7; no clear D. V lost 7 bases and J 5 bases, leaving 15 bases between the germline ends. Germline assignment: CDR1 MNHNY and CDR2 SVGAGI (reference sequence). The CDR3 runs to 13 residues. The CDR3: CASTPREYNEQYF. The CDR3 DNA sequence: TGTGCCAGCACCCCGCGAGAGTACAACGAGCAGTACTTC.

The V call is TRBV12-2, the J call TRBJ1-1; the D call in the table, TRBD1, was not verified against the DNA. TRBV12-2 is designated a pseudogene. The CDR3 length is 15 residues. The CDR3 region is CASRLVGQGVDEAFF. CDR3 DNA: TGTGCAAGTCGCTTAGTAGGGCAGGGGGTGGATGAAGCTTTCTTT.

The chain has TRBV5-4 and TRBJ2-7; 8 nucleotides match TRBD1. Per germline, CDR1 SGHNT and CDR2 YYREEE (reference sequence). The CDR3 has 15 residues. V shed 4 bases, J shed 1 base, and the junction held 7 bases outside the gene matches. The CDR3 protein is CASSGQGTLSYEQYF. Written as DNA, the CDR3 is TGTGCCAGCAGCGGACAGGGCACCCTTTCCTACGAGCAGTACTTC.

The V gene is TRBV7-2, the J gene TRBJ2-1; the match to TRBD1 covers 8 bases. Per the germline V gene, CDR1 is SGHTA and CDR2 is FQGNSA. The CDR3 totals 16 residues. V was clipped by 5 bases and J by 7 bases; unmatched bases: 13. The CDR3 reads CASSSGQGWSLNEQFF. The DNA for the CDR3 is TGTGCCAGCAGCAGCGGACAGGGCTGGTCCCTGAATGAGCAGTTCTTC.

This clone was observed once. Mismatch with germline at one junction end may stem from a read error. The J gene is TRBJ2-7, the V gene TRBV10-3; D not resolved. This CDR3 contains 13 residues. Germline CDR1 ENHRY, CDR2 SYGVKD. CDR3 loop: CAISEPSAVVQYF. In DNA, the CDR3 is TGTGCCATTAGTGAGCCCAGCGCCGTGGTGCAGTACTTC.

The genes are TRBV2 and TRBJ2-1, with TRBD2 matching over 12 bases. There are 16 residues in the CDR3. The germline CDR1 and CDR2 sequences are SNHLY and FYNNEI. The ends lost 2 bases at V and 9 bases at J; junction bases unmatched: 8. As DNA, the CDR3 is TGTGCCAGCAGTGAATGGGCTAGCGGGGGGGCAGGTGAGCAGTTCTTC. It yields the protein CASSEWASGGAGEQFF.

The chain carries TRBV6-5 and TRBJ1-1, with 9 bases fitting TRBD1. Germline V CDR1 and CDR2: MNHEY, SVGAGI. The CDR3 covers 15 residues. Trimming at V came to 7 bases and at J to 2 bases, leaving 8 bases not matched to a gene. The CDR3 nucleotides are TGTGCCAGCAACGACAGGGGGTGGGAAAACACTGAAGCTTTCTTT. Protein product: CASNDRGWENTEAFF.

The V and J genes are TRBV5-4 and TRBJ1-4; 8 positions agree with TRBD1. CDR3 length equals 14 residues. Germline V gene data show CDR1 as SGHNT and CDR2 as YYREEE (reference sequence). V lost 3 bases, J lost 7 bases, and 5 bases stayed unmatched. The CDR3 loop reads CASSSRQGTEKLFF. Written as DNA, the CDR3 is TGTGCCAGCAGCTCTCGACAGGGGACTGAAAAACTGTTTTTT.

The V gene is TRBV28, the J gene TRBJ1-3; D remains unclear. With 8 bases removed from V and 7 bases from J, the gap between germline ends came to 9 bases. The length of the CDR3 is 11 residues. Per the germline V gene, CDR1 is MDHEN and CDR2 is SYDVKM. The CDR3 DNA sequence: TGTGCCAGCGCAGTTTTGAACACCATATATTTT. This translates into CASAVLNTIYF.

The V call is TRBV10-3, the J call TRBJ1-5, with D unclear. The CDR3 length is 15 residues. Germline V gene data show CDR1 as ENHRY and CDR2 as SYGVKD. The ends were cut back, 0 bases at V and 7 bases at J, with 13 bases in the middle. DNA for the CDR3: TGTGCCATCAGTGAGTCGAACCCCCAGGCCCAGCCCCAGCATTTT. Protein: CAISESNPQAQPQHF.

This sequence joins TRBV2 and TRBJ2-3, with D perhaps given as TRBD1 or TRBD2 (5 bases each). This CDR3 spans 15 amino acids. V gave up 3 bases and J gave up 0 bases, with 10 bases separating them. Germline V gene sequence: CDR1 SNHLY, CDR2 FYNNEI. Here the CDR3 reads CASSDGTVSTDTQYF. The CDR3 DNA reads as TGTGCCAGCAGTGATGGGACGGTTAGCACAGATACGCAGTATTTT.

This rearrangement joins TRBV18 to TRBJ2-5; 8 positions agree with TRBD1. Per the germline V gene, CDR1 is KGHSH and CDR2 is LQKENI. The CDR3 is 14 residues long. The ends lost 3 bases at V and 2 bases at J; junction bases unmatched: 2. The DNA of the CDR3 is TGTGCCAGCTCACCGAACAGGGGGCAAGAGACCCAGTACTTC. Amino acids: CASSPNRGQETQYF. The full variable domain, rest sourced from reference TRBV18 and TRBJ2-5, is NAGVMQNPRHLVRRRGQEARLRCSPMKGHSHVYWYRQLPEEGLKFMVYLQKENIIDESGMPKERFSAEFPKEGPSILRIQQVVRGDSAAYFCASSPNRGQETQYFGPGTRLLVL.

This sequence joins TRBV11-1 and TRBJ2-3, with D perhaps TRBD1 (6 bases). This CDR3 region has 14 residues. Trimming cost V 1 base and J 6 bases, with 11 bases left between them. The germline gives CDR1 SGHAT, CDR2 FQDESV (reference sequence). CDR3 region: CASSLVGARDTQYF. The CDR3 DNA sequence: TGTGCCAGCAGCTTAGTGGGGGCCCGGGATACGCAGTATTTT.

As for this clone: Distinct nucleotide sequences in the sample also encode this CDR3. This chain links TRBV10-2 with TRBJ2-7, with D unclear. Germline V gene lookup returns CDR1 WSHSY and CDR2 SAAADI. With 3 bases removed from V and 1 base from J, the gap between germline ends came to 10 bases. CDR3 length: 14 amino acids. The CDR3 DNA reads as TGCGCCAGCAGTGAAGGGTCCCGGTCCTACGAGCAGTACTTC. Protein sequence: CASSEGSRSYEQYF.

The chain joins TRBV19 to TRBJ1-5; tentatively, D is TRBD1 (5 bases). The germline V gene has CDR1 LNHDA and CDR2 SQIVND (reference sequence). This CDR3 comprises 16 residues. Trimming cost V 1 base and J 0 bases, with 10 bases left between them. CDR3 in amino acids: CASSIVGGNSNQPQHF. The CDR3 nucleotides are TGTGCCAGTAGTATAGTTGGGGGGAATAGCAATCAGCCCCAGCATTTT.